A selection of T cell receptor beta chains follows, all from one sample in a study of T cell repertoires in cytomegalovirus infection. Using its own MiXCR run on the reads, TCRdb lists one record per CDR3 protein. The sample lists approximately 990,000 distinct CDR3 sequences, 31% occurring once. No antigen is known for these receptors. The sample here was cultured CD8+ T cells from PBMCs, taken from culture after CMV antigen stimulation. These receptors all stem from a human donor in good health (CMV status not recorded). Some clones in this sample may be carry-over from other donors' samples. CDR3s include the opening cysteine and the closing phenylalanine or tryptophan. The D gene is left open where the match is weak. Expanded clones are given a class, and other clones once, few, many or no size at all.

d_gene	j_gene	v_gene	abundance	CDR3aa	CDR3nt
TRBD1	TRBJ1-5	TRBV29-1	few	CSVRDSNQPQHF	TGCAGCGTTCGGGACAGTAATCAGCCCCAGCATTTT
TRBD1	TRBJ2-1	TRBV9	few	CASSAGDSFSYNEQFF	TGTGCCAGCAGCGCCGGGGACAGTTTTTCCTACAATGAGCAGTTCTTC
TRBD1	TRBJ2-1	TRBV19	NA	CASSLLRDRGNEQFF	TGTGCCAGTAGCCTACTCCGGGACAGGGGTAATGAGCAGTTCTTC
NA	TRBJ1-2	TRBV6-8	once	CASKNRVSDGYTF	TGTGCCAGCAAGAACAGGGTCAGCGATGGCTACACCTTC
NA	TRBJ2-1	TRBV25-1	few	CASSERGNEQFF	TGTGCCAGCAGTGAACGCGGCAATGAGCAGTTCTTC
NA	TRBJ2-1	TRBV2	NA	CASSSSQGKTYNEQFF	TGTGCCAGCAGTTCAAGCCAGGGGAAGACCTACAATGAGCAGTTCTTC
NA	TRBJ2-7	TRBV12-3/TRBV12-4	many	CASSRVEGVGDEQYF	TGTGCCAGCAGTCGGGTGGAGGGCGTCGGAGACGAGCAGTACTTC
NA	TRBJ1-5	TRBV6-1	NA	CASSEGAFQPQHF	TGTGCCAGCAGTGAGGGGGCTTTTCAGCCCCAGCATTTT
NA	TRBJ1-2	TRBV28	few	CASSFVGFNYGYTF	TGTGCCAGCAGTTTCGTTGGCTTTAACTATGGCTACACCTTC
TRBD1	TRBJ1-1	TRBV15	NA	CATSYHRGLNTEAFF	TGTGCCACCAGCTACCACAGGGGTCTGAACACTGAAGCTTTCTTT
NA	TRBJ2-2	TRBV7-4	NA	CASRYQAPVGELFF	TGTGCCAGCCGGTATCAAGCCCCAGTCGGGGAGCTGTTTTTT
NA	TRBJ1-2	TRBV6-1	once	CASSEGDPLRGYTF	TGTGCCAGCAGTGAAGGGGACCCCCTGCGTGGCTACACCTTC
NA	TRBJ2-3	TRBV7-8	few	CASSFRARYTDTQYF	TGTGCCAGCAGCTTCAGGGCCCGCTACACAGATACGCAGTATTTT
NA	TRBJ2-2	TRBV7-2	many	CASSPTAGSTGELFF	TGTGCCAGCAGCCCCACTGCCGGGAGCACCGGGGAGCTGTTTTTT
NA	TRBJ1-1	TRBV12-5	few	CASGNSGTEAFF	TGTGCTAGTGGCAACAGTGGCACTGAAGCTTTCTTT
NA	TRBJ2-5	TRBV27	NA	CASHRGSGQETQYF	TGTGCCAGCCACCGAGGGTCGGGACAAGAGACCCAGTACTTC
NA	TRBJ2-1	TRBV12-3/TRBV12-4	few	CASSRPGDPYNEQFF	TGTGCCAGCAGCCGCCCAGGGGACCCCTACAATGAGCAGTTCTTC
NA	TRBJ1-4	TRBV19	NA	CASSITGDSPRKLFF	TGTGCCAGTAGTATCACCGGGGATTCTCCGAGAAAACTGTTTTTT
NA	TRBJ1-5	TRBV19	NA	CASSIWQGNQPQHF	TGTGCCAGTAGCATTTGGCAGGGCAATCAGCCCCAGCATTTT
NA	TRBJ1-2	TRBV7-2	many	CASSLDLYGYTF	TGTGCCAGCAGCTTAGACCTCTATGGCTACACCTTC
NA	TRBJ2-1	TRBV10-3	few	CAISESTQTSYNEQFF	TGTGCCATCAGTGAGTCGACCCAGACCTCGTACAATGAGCAGTTCTTC
NA	TRBJ1-5	TRBV10-3	many	CAISQVDTSNQPQHF	TGTGCCATCAGCCAGGTAGATACTAGCAATCAGCCCCAGCATTTT
NA	TRBJ1-1	TRBV5-6	few	CASSLRYEDTEAFF	TGTGCCAGCAGCTTGAGATATGAGGACACTGAAGCTTTCTTT
NA	TRBJ2-5	TRBV6-2/TRBV6-3	NA	CASSWDTRETQYF	TGTGCCAGCAGTTGGGACACCCGAGAGACCCAGTACTTC
NA	TRBJ1-1	TRBV6-6	NA	CASSLSHVTVF	TGTGCCAGCAGTTTATCACATGTGACTGTTTTT
NA	TRBJ1-2	TRBV14	NA	CASSQGLKVAHTF	TGTGCCAGCAGCCAAGGACTAAAAGTGGCGCACACCTTC
NA	TRBJ2-1	TRBV7-7	NA	CASSSRSGPLPYNEQFF	TGTGCTAGCAGCTCGCGGTCGGGCCCGCTCCCCTACAATGAGCAGTTCTTC
NA	TRBJ1-2	TRBV24-1	once	CATSDLRSPGGYTF	TGTGCCACCAGTGATTTACGGAGCCCCGGGGGCTACACCTTC
NA	TRBJ2-1	TRBV7-9	few	CASSPQGRSFNEQFF	TGTGCCAGCAGCCCACAGGGTCGTTCGTTCAATGAGCAGTTCTTC
NA	TRBJ2-6	TRBV7-9	NA	CACNYSGAGVGSGANVLTF	TGTGCCTGCAACTATTCTGGAGCAGGGGTCGGCTCTGGGGCCAACGTCCTGACTTTC
NA	TRBJ1-5	TRBV15	NA	CATSSGASNQPQHF	TGTGCCACCAGTTCAGGGGCCAGCAATCAGCCCCAGCATTTT
TRBD1	TRBJ1-5	TRBV7-2	NA	CASSSLDRGMGNQPQHF	TGTGCCAGCAGCTCCTTGGACAGGGGGATGGGGAATCAGCCCCAGCATTTT
NA	TRBJ1-2	TRBV4-1	NA	CASSQVGTDGYTF	TGCGCCAGCAGCCAAGTTGGGACGGATGGCTACACCTTC
TRBD1	TRBJ1-1	TRBV28	few	CASSSPLGQGAEAFF	TGTGCCAGCAGTTCACCGTTGGGACAGGGGGCTGAAGCTTTCTTT
TRBD1	TRBJ1-3	TRBV7-9	many	CASSPRDRGRIDGNTIYF	TGTGCCAGCAGCCCGCGAGACAGGGGAAGGATAGATGGAAACACCATATATTTT
NA	TRBJ1-2	TRBV6-6	NA	CASSYSLQDGGGYTF	TGTGCCAGCAGTTACTCGCTCCAGGATGGAGGCGGCTACACCTTC
NA	TRBJ2-7	TRBV7-2	NA	CTSSLATYEQYF	TGTACCAGCAGCTTAGCAACCTACGAGCAGTACTTC
NA	TRBJ1-5	TRBV19	many	CASSISPFSNQPQHF	TGTGCCAGTAGTATTTCGCCCTTTAGCAATCAGCCCCAGCATTTT
TRBD1	TRBJ2-3	TRBV19	NA	CASSIGDRGTDTQYF	TGTGCCAGTAGTATTGGGGACAGGGGCACAGATACGCAGTATTTT
TRBD2	TRBJ2-1	TRBV18	NA	CASSPVAGAYSYNEQFF	TGTGCCAGCTCACCAGTAGCGGGGGCCTACTCCTACAATGAGCAGTTCTTC
NA	TRBJ1-5	TRBV2	NA	CASSEGGSLDQPQHF	TGTGCCAGCAGTGAGGGTGGTTCTCTCGATCAGCCCCAGCATTTT
NA	TRBJ1-2	TRBV7-8	NA	CASSSKREGKGYTF	TGTGCCAGCAGCTCCAAGCGGGAAGGGAAGGGCTACACCTTC
NA	TRBJ1-1	TRBV7-8	many	CASSGEGTEAFF	TGTGCCAGCAGCGGGGAAGGGACTGAAGCTTTCTTT
NA	TRBJ2-5	TRBV7-6	NA	CASSFLGRQETQYF	TGTGCTAGCAGCTTCCTCGGGAGACAAGAGACCCAGTACTTC
NA	TRBJ2-7	TRBV5-6	NA	CASSLEREQYF	TGTGCCAGCAGCTTGGAGAGGGAGCAGTACTTC
TRBD1	TRBJ1-2	TRBV27	NA	CASSIQGAPLEGYTF	TGTGCCAGCAGTATACAGGGGGCCCCTCTTGAAGGCTACACCTTC
NA	TRBJ2-7	TRBV4-1	NA	CASSQVASSYEQYF	TGCGCCAGCAGCCAAGTAGCCTCCTCCTACGAGCAGTACTTC
TRBD1	TRBJ1-2	TRBV6-1	NA	CASSDNHRGTYGYTF	TGTGCCAGCAGTGATAACCACAGGGGTACCTATGGCTACACCTTC
TRBD1	TRBJ2-2	TRBV11-1	NA	CASRNLPGQGNTGELFF	TGTGCCAGCCGAAATCTACCGGGACAGGGAAACACCGGGGAGCTGTTTTTT
NA	TRBJ1-1	TRBV20-1	NA	CSADKNKMNTEAFF	TGCAGTGCAGACAAAAACAAGATGAACACTGAAGCTTTCTTT
TRBD1	TRBJ2-5	TRBV27	few	CASSFRGRTETQYF	TGTGCCAGCAGTTTTAGGGGGCGCACTGAGACCCAGTACTTC
NA	TRBJ2-1	TRBV11-3	many	CASSLDRPGTNYYNEQFF	TGTGCCAGCAGCTTAGATCGTCCCGGGACAAACTATTACAATGAGCAGTTCTTC
TRBD1	TRBJ1-1	TRBV29-1	NA	CSDGDRDTEAFF	TGCAGCGATGGCGACAGGGACACTGAAGCTTTCTTT
NA	TRBJ1-5	TRBV20-1	few	CSARDPGERPQHF	TGCAGTGCTAGAGATCCAGGGGAGCGGCCCCAGCATTTT
TRBD1	TRBJ2-2	TRBV12-3/TRBV12-4	NA	CASSLPRTGEAGELFF	TGTGCCAGCAGTTTACCCCGGACAGGGGAGGCCGGGGAGCTGTTTTTT
TRBD1	TRBJ1-6	TRBV28	many	CASRPRGLAPLHF	TGTGCCAGCAGACCTAGGGGGCTCGCACCCCTCCACTTT
NA	TRBJ1-5	TRBV12-3/TRBV12-4	many	CASSHRESQPQHF	TGTGCCAGCAGTCACAGGGAGAGTCAGCCCCAGCATTTT
NA	TRBJ2-5	TRBV7-8	NA	CASSRPSGQYF	TGTGCCAGCAGCCGCCCATCGGGCCAGTACTTC
NA	TRBJ1-1	TRBV7-9	NA	CASSPTDPEAFF	TGTGCCAGCAGCCCGACGGACCCTGAAGCTTTCTTT